This note documents a single T cell receptor beta chain sequence. What antigen it recognizes has not been identified. The input lacks base qualities; no much larger clone sits a single base away. Looking up the germline V gene yields CDR1 SGDLS and CDR2 YYNGEE. V gives up 0 bases and J gives up 2 bases, and the segment between their germline ends measures 17 bases. The CDR3 sequence holds 17 residues, the cysteine and phenylalanine included. Only CDR3 DNA remains: 51 bases, in frame from the first base. This specimen belongs to a study of blood T cell repertoires in COVID-19 (dated by TCRdb to the early 2020s). With respect to the entire study: Samples from collaborators originated in the United States, Italy and Spain and spanned both the acute and convalescent phases of COVID-19. The material from the prospective study consisted of cDNA or gDNA derived from T cells, B-cell-depleted T cells, or PBMCs. Deeply sampled blood TCRbeta repertoires from subjects exposed to, actively infected with, or recovered from COVID-19 were included in the dataset. The repertoires were released in a freely available public database meant as a resource for research on the immune response to SARS-CoV-2. Samples were obtained from the ongoing ImmuneRACE study (first 160 participants) and from 1,254 subjects provided by 6 global collaborators. Nearly every sample came with metadata listing a de-identified subject ID, COVID-19 status, age in years and sex. Where HLA class I and class II types were available, the types were taken from metadata supplied by the sample provider, not from assay-based typing.

TCRbeta CDR3 regions were amplified from genomic DNA by means of the immunoSEQ Assay, a bias-controlled multiplex PCR. From the authors' description of their analysis: The number of nucleated cells in each sample was estimated by amplification of reference gene primers within the assay. Sequence reads were collapsed and filtered to measure the absolute abundance of every unique TCRbeta CDR3 rearrangement. Productive Simpson clonality was computed per sample as the square root of Simpson's diversity index over productive rearrangements. As stored in TCRdb, this immuneACCESS dataset retains in-frame rearrangements with V and J assigned. A fraction of the clones does not appear; measured against another copy, unresolved V genes explain less than half of the discrepancy, and the remainder lacks a known reason. The V and J calls and clone size are taken from that table; D and trimming were inferred from the DNA. This sample lists about 170,000 clones; about 87% were detected once. Clones ranked in the top ten supply over 3.5% of the sample.

Whole blood was collected in K2EDTA tubes by collaborating institutions according to the institutions' own protocols. For TCRbeta analysis, collaborators shipped samples in one of three forms: frozen whole blood, isolated PBMCs, or DNA extracted from either of those sample types. Results and caveats for the whole study, not just this receptor: How much clinical and demographic metadata was included differed by source and by participant, and the metadata was provided uncurated.

Input material: peripheral blood. The sequence came from a man between 18 and 35 years old with active or convalescent COVID-19. The chain is encoded by TRBV9 joined to TRBJ1-2; a confident D gene designation cannot be given. The nucleotide sequence reads as follows: TGTGCCAGCAGCGTAGATGGTCAGCGACCTCCCAACTATGGCTACACCTTC. This gives the protein CASSVDGQRPPNYGYTF. The CDR3 plus the reference TRBV9 and TRBJ1-2 genes for the other parts give the full variable domain: DSGVTQTPKHLITATGQRVTLRCSPRSGDLSVYWYQQSLDQGLQFLIQYYNGEERAKGNILERFSAQQFPDLHSELNLSSLELGDSALYFCASSVDGQRPPNYGYTFGSGTRLTVV.